Below, 17 T cell receptor beta chains from the same sample are listed, as sequenced in a study of T cells in localized non-small cell lung cancer. The assay was immunoSEQ multiplex PCR, and TCRdb's table has in-frame clones only and misses some. The sample has around 30,000 clones; around 92% are singletons. The source material was peripheral blood mononuclear cells, sampled before any cancer treatment. All receptors derive from a woman between 40 and 69 years old with stage III lung adenocarcinoma.

V is TRBV9 and J is TRBJ1-4, with TRBD1 identical over 11 bases. The germline gives CDR1 SGDLS, CDR2 YYNGEE. J was trimmed by 8 bases and V by 3 bases; bases with no gene match: 6. CDR3 size: 15 residues. CDR3 coding DNA: TGTGCCAGCAGCGCTTGGACAGGGGGCCCGGAAAAACTGTTTTTT. It yields the protein CASSAWTGGPEKLFF. Filled out from reference TRBV9 and TRBJ1-4, the complete variable domain reads DSGVTQTPKHLITATGQRVTLRCSPRSGDLSVYWYQQSLDQGLQFLIQYYNGEERAKGNILERFSAQQFPDLHSELNLSSLELGDSALYFCASSAWTGGPEKLFFGSGTQLSVL.

This clone has just one count. V and J are TRBV2 and TRBJ2-1, with D possibly TRBD2 on 6 matching bases. Germline V gives CDR1 SNHLY, CDR2 FYNNEI. Trimming took 3 bases from V and 1 from J, leaving 16 bases between them. The CDR3 totals 17 residues. Here the CDR3 reads CASSDQPAGFSYNEQFF. As DNA, the CDR3 is TGTGCCAGCAGTGACCAGCCAGCGGGTTTTTCCTACAATGAGCAGTTCTTC. Supplemented by reference TRBV2 and TRBJ2-1, the full variable domain reads EPEVTQTPSHQVTQMGQEVILRCVPISNHLYFYWYRQILGQKVEFLVSFYNNEISEKSEIFDDQFSVERPDGSNFTLKIRSTKLEDSAMYFCASSDQPAGFSYNEQFFGPGTRLTVL.

V usage is TRBV29-1 and J usage is TRBJ1-1, with D unclear. The V end was cut by 8 bases, the J end by 4 bases, with 11 bases between. Germline-derived CDR1 and CDR2 are SQVTM and ANQGSEA. This CDR3 is 11 amino acids long. The CDR3 DNA reads as TGCAGCTCGGGCCCTCTCACTGAAGCTTTCTTT. Amino acid sequence: CSSGPLTEAFF.

The chain recombines TRBV30 with TRBJ1-2, with 7 bases matching TRBD1. V lost 7 bases and J lost 8; bases outside the gene matches: 13. The CDR3 extends over 13 amino acids. CDR1 GTSNPN and CDR2 SVGIG come from the germline V gene (reference sequence). CDR3 sequence: CAFPRAQGGGYTF. In DNA, the CDR3 is TGTGCCTTCCCCAGGGCGCAGGGGGGCGGCTACACCTTC. The full variable domain, completed using reference TRBV30 and TRBJ1-2, is SQTIHQWPATLVQPVGSPLSLECTVEGTSNPNLYWYRQAAGRGLQLLFYSVGIGQISSEVPQNLSASRPQDRQFILSSKKLLLSDSGFYLCAFPRAQGGGYTFGSGTRLTVV.

The chain has TRBV6-5 and TRBJ2-3; D might be TRBD1 or TRBD2, each matching 5 bases. Germline CDR1 reads MNHEY; CDR2 reads SVGAGI. The CDR3 loop spans 13 amino acids. With 2 bases removed from V and 4 bases from J, the gap between germline ends came to 7 bases. CDR3 in amino acids: CASSYRDPDTQYF. Written as DNA, the CDR3 is TGTGCCAGCAGTTACAGGGACCCAGATACGCAGTATTTT.

The DNA for the CDR3 is TGTGCCAGCAGCCAACGGGCCCGATCAGAAAATAATTCACCCCTCCACTTT. Translated, it gives CASSQRARSENNSPLHF. This rearrangement joins TRBV14 to TRBJ1-6, with D uncertain. Per the germline V gene, CDR1 is SGHDN and CDR2 is FVKESK. The CDR3 sequence is 17 residues long. With 2 bases removed from V and 5 bases from J, the gap between germline ends came to 16 bases.

The chain links TRBV19 to TRBJ1-2, with 7 bases lining up with TRBD1. This CDR3 region has 13 residues. Trimming took 5 bases from V and 2 from J; bases not matched to a gene: 2. CDR1 LNHDA and CDR2 SQIVND come from the germline V gene (reference sequence). CDR3 amino acids: CASSPQGNYGYTF. CDR3 nucleotides: TGTGCCAGTAGTCCACAGGGGAACTATGGCTACACCTTC.

The J gene is TRBJ2-5, the V gene TRBV5-1, with D perhaps TRBD2 (6 bases). V lost 1 base, J lost 2 bases, and 9 bases lay in between. CDR1 is SGHRS, CDR2 YFSETQ, per germline. The CDR3 sequence is 14 residues long. The CDR3 DNA follows: TGCGCCAGCAGCTTGATGGGACTTCAAGAGACCCAGTACTTC. Translation: CASSLMGLQETQYF.

The chain joins TRBV5-6 to TRBJ1-1; D gene unclear. CDR1 is SGHDT and CDR2 is YYEEEE in the germline V gene. The V gene lost 2 bases and the J gene lost 4 bases, with 6 bases spanning the gap. The CDR3 contains 12 residues. The CDR3 protein is CASSFLVTEAFF. The DNA of the CDR3 is TGTGCCAGCAGCTTTCTGGTCACTGAAGCTTTCTTT.

The chain recombines TRBV7-2 with TRBJ2-6, with TRBD1 identical over 7 bases. This CDR3 is built from 18 residues. J gave up 0 bases and V 7 bases, and 12 bases lay outside the gene matches. Germline V lookup: CDR1 SGHTA, CDR2 FQGNSA. CDR3 bases: TGTGCCAGCAACGGTCGGACAGGTACCTTCTCTGGGGCCAACGTCCTGACTTTC. This sequence encodes CASNGRTGTFSGANVLTF.

This clone was found once. V gene TRBV6-4 combines with J gene TRBJ2-1; the D is unclear. Germline CDR1 is MRHNA and CDR2 is SNTAGT. The CDR3 is 13 residues long. With 2 bases removed from V and 4 bases from J, the gap between germline ends came to 6 bases. The CDR3 sequence is CASSDRPYNEQFF. The CDR3 DNA reads as TGTGCCAGCAGTGACCGGCCTTACAATGAGCAGTTCTTC.

The CDR3 DNA reads TGTGCCAGCAGCTTAGTCTACACAGATACGCAGTATTTT. Protein product: CASSLVYTDTQYF. The chain combines TRBV7-2 with TRBJ2-3; no definite D call. V lost 1 base and J 2 bases, leaving 4 bases between the germline ends. This CDR3 comprises 13 residues. Germline CDR1 reads SGHTA; CDR2 reads FQGNSA.

The V call is TRBV6-1, the J call TRBJ1-2, with D possibly TRBD1 on 5 matching bases. CDR1 and CDR2 from the germline V gene are MNHNS and SASEGT. Trimming shortened V by 1 base and J by 8 bases, and 17 bases separated the two germline ends. This CDR3 is 15 amino acids long. CDR3 DNA: TGTGCCAGCAGTGAAGTGGCTTTTGGGGCCGGGGGCTACACCTTC. This encodes CASSEVAFGAGGYTF.

CDR3 sequence reads: CASSPFSGGGNEQFF. The CDR3 nucleotides are TGCGCCAGCAGTCCGTTTAGCGGGGGTGGGAATGAGCAGTTCTTC. The V and J genes are TRBV5-1 and TRBJ2-1; TRBD2 matches at 9 bases. The CDR3 covers 15 residues. Looked up from germline, CDR1 is SGHRS and CDR2 is YFSETQ. V lost 5 bases to trimming and J lost 7 bases; unmatched junction nucleotides: 10.

The rearrangement links TRBV7-9 to TRBJ2-3; possible D gene TRBD2, 6 bases. The CDR3 is 13 amino acids. Germline CDR1 and CDR2: SEHNR and FQNEAQ (reference sequence). The V and J ends lost 2 bases and 6 bases respectively, with 9 bases between them. The CDR3, as DNA: TGTGCCAGCAGCTTAATGGCGGGGGATACGCAGTATTTT. It yields the protein CASSLMAGDTQYF.

The chain recombines TRBV5-1 with TRBJ2-7; no definite D call. The germline V and J ends were trimmed by 4 bases and 5 bases, with 13 bases remaining between them. The CDR3 is 13 residues long. In germline, CDR1 is SGHRS, CDR2 YFSETQ. Written as DNA, the CDR3 is TGCGCCAGCAGCACCCGATCGGGCAACGAGCAGTACTTC. Its protein is CASSTRSGNEQYF.

The V gene is TRBV19, the J gene TRBJ2-7; TRBD1 matches at 11 bases. The V gene's germline CDR1 is LNHDA and CDR2 SQIVND (reference sequence). V trimming: 6 bases; J trimming: 2 bases; junction bases outside the gene matches: 3. This CDR3 spans 14 amino acids. CDR3 sequence reads: CASSRGQGAYEQYF. CDR3 coding DNA: TGTGCCAGTAGCCGGGGACAGGGGGCCTACGAGCAGTACTTC.